The clone carrying this T cell receptor beta chain was detected only once. This study enrolled people aged 18 to 89 from roughly 24 US geographic areas. Cohorts were determined from participant-reported clinical history. The data were obtained in a study of blood T cell repertoires in COVID-19. For the study at large: The United States, Italy and Spain were the sources of the acute and convalescent COVID-19 samples.

In the original workflow: Amplification of reference gene primers provided the estimated nucleated cell counts. The method was immunoSEQ multiplex PCR; TCRdb's version includes in-frame clones alone and lacks a portion of them. That table is the source of V, J and clone size, and D and trimming were worked out from the DNA. The data show some 380,000 clones, nearly 90% seen once. The sequence came from a woman in her thirties or forties with acute COVID-19. The sequencing sample was made of PBMCs or T cells enriched from blood (not recorded which).

In DNA, the CDR3 is TGTGCCAGCAGTGAGGCCTGGACAGGGCACACTGAAGCTTTCTTT. This gives the protein CASSEAWTGHTEAFF. The chain is built from TRBV6-1 and TRBJ1-1; 8 bases agree with TRBD1. The CDR3 loop spans 15 amino acids. Losses at the gene ends were 3 bases for V and 3 bases for J; bases not matched to a gene: 6. Per the germline V gene, CDR1 is MNHNS and CDR2 is SASEGT.